This T cell receptor (beta chain) comes out of a study of regulatory T cells in long-lasting Graves disease. The wider study: Persistence in Graves' disease denoted antithyroid drug use beyond 5 years alongside positive TSH receptor antibodies. Notes on the study in general: Newly diagnosed disease favored TRBV20-1 and TRBJ2-1 over persistent disease.

Comment on this clonotype: Its antigen is not known.

Time point denoted: persistent/refractory GD, antithyroid drugs over 5 years with positive TRAb. The TCR library used RNA extracted from PBMCs. Building of the TCR beta libraries involved iRepertoire HTBI primers and Arm-PCR of CDR3 regions. MiXCR was run by TCRdb on the multiplex PCR reads, yielding one entry per CDR3 protein. Of over 350,000 distinct CDR3 sequences listed, 20% were seen once; the top ten hold roughly 20%. Germline CDR1 reads SGHRS; CDR2 reads YFSETQ. Deletions cut 8 bases from V and 4 bases from J, with 18 bases between. There are 14 residues in the CDR3. The sequencing here drew on peripheral blood mononuclear cells (PBMCs), taken when the disease was refractory, from a patient treated with antithyroid drugs. V gene TRBV5-1 combines with J gene TRBJ2-5; D could derive from TRBD1 or TRBD2 (6 bases each). The sequence was obtained from a female donor with Graves disease. The CDR3 region is CASNRQVGGETQYF. The CDR3 DNA follows: TGCGCCAGTAATCGACAGGTCGGGGGAGAGACCCAGTACTTC.